The present T cell receptor (beta chain) was sequenced within a study of Ad26.COV2.S vaccination and SARS-CoV-2 variants. Study-wide results and limits: Vaccinees and placebo recipients showed similar non-spike TCR breadth. While placebo recipients had lower spike-specific TCR breadth, vaccine recipients had more. Estimates derived from TCR breadth and depth analyses may have underestimated total T cell responses.

Profiled with immunoSEQ multiplex PCR; TCRdb holds only in-frame clones, not every one. The sample has just over 350,000 clones, roughly 94% seen once; the top ten hold 3.5% to 4.5%. In regard to this clone: The antigen remains undetermined.

The V gene end was trimmed by 6 bases and the J gene end by 3 bases; junction bases not matched to a gene: 6. Germline values: CDR1 MNHEY, CDR2 SVGAGI. The CDR3 sequence is 15 residues long. The source material was peripheral blood, sampled after recovery from COVID-19. J is TRBJ2-7 and V is TRBV6-5; 12 bases map to TRBD2. This TCR was recovered from a human donor who had recovered from COVID-19. CDR3: CASRDLAGGRYEQYF. As DNA, the CDR3 is TGTGCCAGCAGAGATCTAGCGGGGGGGCGCTACGAGCAGTACTTC.